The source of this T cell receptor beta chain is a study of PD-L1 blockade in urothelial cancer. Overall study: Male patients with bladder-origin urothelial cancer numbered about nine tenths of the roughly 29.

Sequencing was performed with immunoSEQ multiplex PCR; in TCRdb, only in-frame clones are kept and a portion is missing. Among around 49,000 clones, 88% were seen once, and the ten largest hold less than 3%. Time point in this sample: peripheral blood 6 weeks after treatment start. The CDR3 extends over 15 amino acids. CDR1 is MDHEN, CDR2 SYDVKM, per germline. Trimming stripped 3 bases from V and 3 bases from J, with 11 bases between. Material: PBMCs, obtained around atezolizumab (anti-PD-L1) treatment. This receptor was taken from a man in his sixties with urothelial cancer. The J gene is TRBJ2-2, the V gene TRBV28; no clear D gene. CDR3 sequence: CASSFRQRDTGELFF. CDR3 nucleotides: TGTGCCAGCAGTTTTCGGCAGCGAGACACCGGGGAGCTGTTTTTT.